The T cell receptor (beta chain) described here comes from a study of blood T cell repertoires in COVID-19 (dated by TCRdb to about 2020). Turning to the overall study: Collaborator samples came from the United States, Italy and Spain and covered acute and convalescent phases of COVID-19. The material from the prospective study consisted of cDNA or gDNA derived from T cells, B-cell-depleted T cells, or PBMCs. Subjects who had been exposed to COVID-19, were actively infected with it, or had recovered from it provided the deeply sampled blood TCRbeta repertoires that made up the dataset. A freely available public database, intended as a resource for researchers studying the immune response to SARS-CoV-2, is where the repertoires were released. The samples were drawn from the first 160 participants of the ongoing ImmuneRACE study and from 950 to 1,500 subjects provided by 6 global collaborators. Sample metadata almost always included a de-identified subject ID, COVID-19 status, age in years and sex. HLA class I and class II types, where available, came from metadata supplied by the sample provider rather than from assay-based typing. Findings and caveats that apply to the study as a whole: Clinical and demographic metadata were provided uncurated, with the amount varying by source and participant.

Including cysteine and phenylalanine, the CDR3 has 15 amino acids. Only CDR3 DNA is held: 45 bases, read in frame from base 1. At the junction V is shortened by 7 bases and J by 7 bases; bases outside the gene matches: 12. CDR1 and CDR2 were assigned from the germline V gene (reference sequence) as LNHDA and SQIVND. This clone was seen just once. The antigen it recognizes is unknown. No base quality information exists; no much larger clone differs at one position. Collaborating institutions collected whole blood in K2EDTA tubes following their own protocols. Collaborator samples were shipped for TCRbeta analysis as frozen whole blood, isolated PBMCs, or DNA extracted from either sample type. TCRbeta CDR3 regions were amplified from genomic DNA using the immunoSEQ Assay, a bias-controlled multiplex PCR. Concerning the study's data processing: The number of nucleated cells in each sample was estimated by amplification of reference gene primers within the assay. To quantify the absolute abundance of each unique TCRbeta CDR3 rearrangement, sequence reads were collapsed and filtered. For each sample, productive Simpson clonality was calculated as the square root of Simpson's diversity index across productive rearrangements. As stored in TCRdb, this immuneACCESS dataset retains in-frame rearrangements with V and J assigned. A fraction of the clones does not appear; measured against another copy, unresolved V genes explain less than half of the discrepancy, and the remainder lacks a known reason. V and J calls and clone size are copied from that table; D and trimming were computed from the DNA. Counted in this sample were around 52,000 clones; around 76% of them appeared once. The ten biggest clones cover under 25% of the sample.

The sequence was obtained from an older woman with acute or convalescent COVID-19. This sequence uses TRBV19 and TRBJ2-2, and 7 bases in between align with TRBD1. Input material: peripheral blood. Here is the DNA: TGTGCCAGTACCGAGGACAGGAGGTTTTTCGGGGAGCTGTTTTTT. Its translation is CASTEDRRFFGELFF.